This T cell receptor beta chain originates from a study of T cells expressing NK-cell markers. At the level of the study: Seven of the eight sequenced donors were classified as HCMV-seropositive, and one was classified as seronegative. Whole-study results and caveats: The HCMV specificity of the expanded NKG2C+ T cell clones stayed unresolved. Leadership of the CD3+CD56-NKG2C+ fraction also belonged to these clonotypes in four donors.

Turning to this clonotype: Its antigen is currently unknown.

TCRdb reprocessed the 5' RACE reads, with one entry per CDR3 protein and no DNA. In all, the sample yields 440,000 or so distinct CDR3 sequences. Germline V gene data show CDR1 as MNHEY and CDR2 as SMNVEV (reference sequence). The CDR3 length is 16 residues. The clonotype was recovered from a woman aged 18 to 75 in good health. The chain recombines TRBV27 with TRBJ1-6; the D gene TCRdb calls, TRBD1, cannot be checked with no DNA. The sample comprised blood T cells: a sorted CD56 or NKG2C T cell subset, CD4+ or CD8+ T cells, or bulk PBMC T cells (not recorded which). The CDR3 region is CASSLSRGLVRSPLHF.